These T cell receptor beta chains were read from a single sample in a study of control samples from healthy donors and cancer patients. Libraries were prepared by immunoSEQ multiplex PCR; TCRdb keeps only in-frame clonotypes and omits some of them. The profile shows 150,000 or so clones, over 85% of them singletons. Sequencing used blood. The source is a man between 18 and 29 years old in good health. Each CDR3 is given with its conserved first and last residue. The D gene is left open where the match is weak. The size entry is marked missing in some rows and otherwise reads once, few, many or a size class.

size | J | D | V | DNA | CDR3
NA | TRBJ2-3 | TRBD2 | TRBV7-9 | TGTGCCAGCAGCTTAATTGGTGCGGGAGTAGCGACAGATACGCAGTATTTT | CASSLIGAGVATDTQYF
NA | TRBJ1-1 | NA | TRBV5-1 | TGCGCCAGCAGCTTGTTGGTATGGTCCGAAGCTTTCTTT | CASSLLVWSEAFF
NA | TRBJ1-1 | NA | TRBV20-1 | TGCAGTGCCCCTTCATCCAGGAAAGCTTTCTTT | CSAPSSRKAFF
NA | TRBJ1-1 | TRBD1 | TRBV5-8 | TGTGCCAGCAGCTTATACCGGGACAGGGGGCGGAACACTGAAGCTTTCTTT | CASSLYRDRGRNTEAFF
NA | TRBJ1-5 | NA | TRBV29-1 | TGCAGCGTTGGGGGAGTTGACAATCAGCCCCAGCATTTT | CSVGGVDNQPQHF
NA | TRBJ2-1 | TRBD1 | TRBV4-1 | TGCGCCAGCAGCCAAGGGTATTCGCGGAACAGGGGTTTCGTAGCTTCCTACAATGAGCAGTTCTTC | CASSQGYSRNRGFVASYNEQFF
NA | TRBJ1-2 | NA | TRBV25-1 | TGTGCCAGCAGCCACGGCGGGTCCTATGGCTACACCTTC | CASSHGGSYGYTF
NA | TRBJ1-3 | NA | TRBV5-1 | TGCGCCAGCAGCTTGTCACGGGGCGCTGGAAACACCATATATTTT | CASSLSRGAGNTIYF
NA | TRBJ1-2 | NA | TRBV30 | TGTGCCTGGAGCGGACCGGGACGGTATGGCTACACCTTC | CAWSGPGRYGYTF
NA | TRBJ1-5 | NA | TRBV5-5 | TGTGCCAGCAGCTGGACCCCCACAGGCTACGATCAGCCCCAGCATTTT | CASSWTPTGYDQPQHF
NA | TRBJ2-5 | TRBD1 | TRBV18 | TGTGCCAGCTCACCTACAGGGGTTCGCGAGACCCAGTACTTC | CASSPTGVRETQYF
NA | TRBJ1-1 | NA | TRBV6-5 | TGTGCCAGCAGTTTTAGCAGGAACACTGAAGCTTTCTTT | CASSFSRNTEAFF
NA | TRBJ2-1 | TRBD2 | TRBV10-3 | TGTGCCATCAGTATAGCGGGGGGCTCCTACAATGAGCAGTTCTTC | CAISIAGGSYNEQFF
many | TRBJ2-7 | NA | TRBV6-1 | TGTGCCAGCAGTGAAGCCTCCCCTGGCAGCTCCTACGAGCAGTACTTC | CASSEASPGSSYEQYF
NA | TRBJ1-6 | NA | TRBV11-2 | TGTGCCAGCAGCCAGGGTGGGGGCGGAACCTATAATTCACCCCTCCACTTT | CASSQGGGGTYNSPLHF
NA | TRBJ2-7 | NA | TRBV6-5 | TGTGCCAGCAGTTACTTGGGCACAGACGGCACCTACGAGCAGTACTTC | CASSYLGTDGTYEQYF
NA | TRBJ1-1 | NA | TRBV28 | TGTGCCAGCAGTTTAGTTAGGTCGAACACTGAAGCTTTCTTT | CASSLVRSNTEAFF
once | TRBJ2-1 | NA | TRBV21-1 | TGTGCCAGCAGCAAAGGTGGACAGGGGGTCCCCGGGGAGCAGTTCTTC | CASSKGGQGVPGEQFF
NA | TRBJ2-7 | NA | TRBV6-5 | TGTGCCAGCAGTTATCACGGGAATAGCGGCTACGAGCAGTACTTC | CASSYHGNSGYEQYF
NA | TRBJ1-6 | NA | TRBV27 | TGTGCCAGCAGTTTATACGAGCCGGGGGCCTATAATTCACCCCTCCACTTT | CASSLYEPGAYNSPLHF
NA | TRBJ2-3 | TRBD2 | TRBV29-1 | TGCAGCGTAACCACTAGCGGGGGCACAGATACGCAGTATTTT | CSVTTSGGTDTQYF
NA | TRBJ2-1 | NA | TRBV19 | TGTGCCAGTAAGGTTGAGGGCACGGCTCATGAGCAGTTCTTC | CASKVEGTAHEQFF
NA | TRBJ1-5 | NA | TRBV19 | TGTGCCAGTAGTATCCGCCCGAATCAGCCCCAGCATTTT | CASSIRPNQPQHF
NA | TRBJ2-7 | NA | TRBV27 | TGTGCCAGCAGTTTATTCAGGGGAGGGGAGCAGTACTTC | CASSLFRGGEQYF
once | TRBJ2-1 | NA | TRBV12-3/TRBV12-4 | TGTGCCAGCAGTTTTTTGGGGAGCAATGAGCAGTTCTTC | CASSFLGSNEQFF
NA | TRBJ1-5 | TRBD1 | TRBV4-1 | TGCGCCAGCAGCCAAGGCCGGGACAGCATCAACAATCAGCCCCAGCATTTT | CASSQGRDSINNQPQHF
NA | TRBJ2-7 | NA | TRBV7-3 | TGTGCCAGCAGCGCCCAGGGGGGGCTCGAGCAGTACTTC | CASSAQGGLEQYF
NA | TRBJ1-5 | NA | TRBV19 | TGTGCCAGTAGTGTGGCAGGCGATCAGCCCCAGCATTTT | CASSVAGDQPQHF
NA | TRBJ1-2 | NA | TRBV7-2 | TGTGCCAGCAGCCCTTTCGGTATTTTATATGGCTACACCTTC | CASSPFGILYGYTF
NA | TRBJ2-3 | NA | TRBV25-1 | TGTGCCAGCCGGGGCACACCGACAGATACGCAGTATTTT | CASRGTPTDTQYF
NA | TRBJ1-1 | TRBD1 | TRBV6-5 | TGTGCCAGCAGGCGAGACAGGGCGGGAACTGAAGCTTTCTTT | CASRRDRAGTEAFF
once | TRBJ1-5 | NA | TRBV2 | TGTGCCAGCAGTGAGCTCGAGTCGTGGCAGCCCCAGCATTTT | CASSELESWQPQHF
NA | TRBJ1-1 | NA | TRBV5-5 | TGTGCCAGCAGTTATCTGGGGAACACTGAAGCTTTCTTT | CASSYLGNTEAFF
NA | TRBJ1-1 | NA | TRBV13 | TGTGCCAGCAGCTTAGGGTCCACTGAAGCTTTCTTT | CASSLGSTEAFF
NA | TRBJ1-4 | TRBD1 | TRBV28 | TGTGCCAGCCGGACAGGGGGTAATGAAAAACTGTTTTTT | CASRTGGNEKLFF
once | TRBJ1-2 | TRBD1 | TRBV9 | TGTGCCAGCAGCAAAGACAGGGGGGCTATTGGCTACACCTTC | CASSKDRGAIGYTF
NA | TRBJ1-4 | NA | TRBV10-3 | TGTGCCATCAAGCCCGGGGATGGTAATGAAAAACTGTTTTTT | CAIKPGDGNEKLFF
NA | TRBJ1-4 | TRBD1 | TRBV30 | TGTGCCTGGGGCCAGGGGGGGGTCATGAATGAAAAACTGTTTTTT | CAWGQGGVMNEKLFF